The next 23 T cell receptor beta chains were all read from a single sample in a study of blood T cell repertoires in COVID-19 (dated by TCRdb to 2018 to 2021). Library preparation used the immunoSEQ multiplex PCR assay. In TCRdb, the immuneACCESS table is reduced to in-frame sequences with V and J assigned. These tables do not hold every clone; where another copy was compared, an unresolved V gene accounts for under half, and the others remain unexplained. The sample includes about 83,000 clones, with roughly nine tenths observed a single time. The ten largest account for 15% to 20% of the sample. The sample consisted of peripheral blood. Receptors originate from a woman aged 80 or older with active or convalescent COVID-19.

The V call is TRBV19, the J call TRBJ1-2, with 11 bases that match TRBD1. The CDR3 runs 15 residues. The germline V gene has CDR1 LNHDA and CDR2 SQIVND (reference sequence). Losses at the gene ends were 4 bases for V and 5 bases for J; bases not matched to a gene: 6. The CDR3 reads CASSTTGTGGYGYTF. The DNA for the CDR3 is TGTGCCAGTAGTACTACCGGGACAGGGGGGTATGGCTACACCTTC.

The rearrangement uses TRBV19 and TRBJ1-1; TRBD1 is a possible D gene (6 bases). Germline V CDR1 and CDR2: LNHDA, SQIVND (reference sequence). The CDR3 spans 14 residues. Deletions cut 5 bases from V and 5 bases from J, with 15 bases between. The CDR3 DNA sequence: TGTGCCAGTAGTCCCGGGAACCAGGGGACTGAAGCTTTCTTT. This gives the protein CASSPGNQGTEAFF.

This chain uses TRBV7-2 with TRBJ1-6; no firm D call. Per the germline V gene, CDR1 is SGHTA and CDR2 is FQGNSA. The CDR3 has 15 residues. Between the trimmed V and J ends, which lost 0 bases and 9 bases, there was a span of 12 bases. CDR3 sequence reads: CASSLAIHLGSPLHF. In DNA, the CDR3 is TGTGCCAGCAGCTTAGCTATCCACCTCGGTTCACCCCTCCACTTT. The whole variable domain, remainder taken from reference TRBV7-2 and TRBJ1-6, is GAGVSQSPSNKVTEKGKDVELRCDPISGHTALYWYRQSLGQGLEFLIYFQGNSAPDKSGLPSDRFSAERTGGSVSTLTIQRTQQEDSAVYLCASSLAIHLGSPLHFGNGTRLTVT.

This sequence joins TRBV2 and TRBJ1-6, with 9 bases identical to TRBD1. Trimming cost V 5 bases and J 10 bases; bases outside gene matches: 6. This CDR3 has 14 residues. Germline loops: CDR1 SNHLY, CDR2 FYNNEI. CDR3 coding DNA: TGTGCCAGCAGTCACAGGGGGCTTAGCTCACCCCTCCACTTT. This codes for CASSHRGLSSPLHF.

This chain connects TRBV27 to TRBJ1-2, with D maybe TRBD1 (5 bases). V was shortened by 5 bases and J by 7 bases, with 17 bases between the two germline ends. The V gene's germline CDR1 is MNHEY and CDR2 SMNVEV (reference sequence). This CDR3 region has 14 residues. CDR3 residues: CASSRQEGFVGYTF. The CDR3 coding sequence is TGTGCCAGCAGTCGGCAGGAGGGGTTTGTTGGCTACACCTTC.

V is TRBV6-2 or TRBV6-3 and J is TRBJ2-3; maybe TRBD1 (5 bases). V was pared by 2 bases and J by 4 bases, with 13 bases between. This CDR3 is built from 15 residues. The germline V gene encodes CDR1 MNHEY and CDR2 SVGEGT. CDR3 sequence reads: CASSYITRGADTQYF. The CDR3 DNA follows: TGTGCCAGCAGTTACATAACAAGGGGCGCAGATACGCAGTATTTT.

The rearrangement uses TRBV28 and TRBJ1-2, with unresolved D. With 6 bases removed from V and 4 bases from J, the gap between germline ends came to 12 bases. The CDR3 totals 13 residues. Germline values: CDR1 MDHEN, CDR2 SYDVKM. The CDR3 coding sequence is TGTGCCAGCAGCCCGTTCCCCCGCTATGGCTACACCTTC. Amino acid sequence: CASSPFPRYGYTF.

The V call is TRBV6-1, the J call TRBJ2-6; D is undetermined. Germline V gene lookup returns CDR1 MNHNS and CDR2 SASEGT. CDR3 length: 17 amino acids. V was clipped by 2 bases and J by 0 bases, with 11 bases between them. The CDR3 loop is CASSEFGHHSGANVLTF. In DNA form, the CDR3 reads TGTGCCAGCAGTGAATTTGGGCACCACTCTGGGGCCAACGTCCTGACTTTC.

This chain uses TRBV28 with TRBJ1-2; D perhaps matches TRBD1 (6 bases). Germline lookup yields CDR1 MDHEN and CDR2 SYDVKM. This CDR3 comprises 11 residues. The V gene lost 10 bases and the J gene lost 2 bases, with 8 bases spanning the gap. CDR3 DNA sequence: TGTGCCACCCAGGGGAACTATGGCTACACCTTC. Encoded protein: CATQGNYGYTF.

The chain combines TRBV20-1 with TRBJ2-5; perhaps TRBD2 as D (5 bases). Germline lookup yields CDR1 DFQATT and CDR2 SNEGSKA (reference sequence). V gave up 3 bases and J gave up 5 bases, with 10 bases separating them. The CDR3 has 12 residues. The CDR3 DNA follows: TGCAGTGCTAGTCGGGGATCGGAGACCCAGTACTTC. It translates to CSASRGSETQYF.

CDR3 amino acids: CASSQDGPAGYNEQFF. CDR3 bases: TGCGCCAGCAGCCAAGATGGACCAGCGGGGTACAATGAGCAGTTCTTC. The gene calls are TRBV4-1 and TRBJ2-1, with 7 bases matching TRBD2. The germline V gene has CDR1 MGHRA and CDR2 YSYEKL. Trimming removed 0 bases from V and 4 bases from J; junction bases left unmatched: 6. The CDR3 is 16 residues long.

The chain links TRBV18 to TRBJ1-1; D call uncertain. The CDR3 is 15 residues long. Trimming removed 6 bases at V and 2 bases at J, with 16 bases between. Looked up from germline, CDR1 is KGHSH and CDR2 is LQKENI. CDR3 sequence: CASSPRPDTNTEAFF. As DNA, the CDR3 is TGTGCCAGCTCCCCCAGGCCTGACACCAACACTGAAGCTTTCTTT.

The V gene is TRBV3-1 (or the pseudogene TRBV3-2), the J gene TRBJ1-2; 8 bases agree with TRBD1. Unmatched junction bases numbered 6, after V lost 4 bases and J lost 2 bases. This CDR3 comprises 15 residues. CDR1 and CDR2 from the germline V gene are LGHDT and YNNKEL (reference sequence). In nucleotides, the CDR3 is TGTGCCAGCAGCCCATATAGGACAGGGAACTATGGCTACACCTTC. Translated, it gives CASSPYRTGNYGYTF.

This chain links TRBV6-2 or TRBV6-3 with TRBJ2-5; TRBD1 matches at 7 bases. Trimming took 6 bases from V and 1 from J; bases not matched to a gene: 26. The length of the CDR3 is 21 residues. Germline CDR1 reads MNHEY; CDR2 reads SVGEGT. The CDR3 coding sequence is TGTGCCAGCAGCCTCGGGCAGGGGGTGGAGGCGTGGGCCTCGGGCCAAGAGACCCAGTACTTC. Protein sequence: CASSLGQGVEAWASGQETQYF.

In DNA form, the CDR3 reads TGTGCCAGCAGCTTAGGCCGGGACAGAAACAATCAGCCCCAGCATTTT. Translation gives CASSLGRDRNNQPQHF. This chain joins TRBV7-2 and TRBJ1-5, with 7 bases matching TRBD1. Germline CDR1 SGHTA, CDR2 FQGNSA. V was pared by 1 base and J by 3 bases, with 6 bases of the junction left unmatched. The CDR3 loop spans 16 amino acids.

This chain connects TRBV3-1 (or the pseudogene TRBV3-2) to TRBJ2-1; 9 nucleotides line up with TRBD1. V shed 0 bases, J shed 4 bases, and the junction held 4 bases outside the gene matches. The CDR3 extends over 16 amino acids. Per germline, CDR1 LGHDT and CDR2 YNNKEL (reference sequence). CDR3 in DNA: TGTGCCAGCAGCCAAGATGCGGGGACAGGGTACAATGAGCAGTTCTTC. Encoded protein: CASSQDAGTGYNEQFF.

The chain combines TRBV7-9 with TRBJ2-3; 11 bases are shared with TRBD1. The CDR3 has 16 residues. Germline trimming cut 5 bases from V and 2 bases from J; bases unmatched to any gene: 6. Germline-derived CDR1 and CDR2 are SEHNR and FQNEAQ (reference sequence). The CDR3: CASSTWDRGATDTQYF. The CDR3 region has the DNA TGTGCCAGCAGCACCTGGGACAGGGGGGCCACAGATACGCAGTATTTT.

The chain couples TRBV4-3 to TRBJ2-1; D unresolved. CDR1 is LGHNA and CDR2 is YSLEER in the germline V gene. The CDR3 loop spans 16 amino acids. The V end was cut by 1 base, the J end by 8 bases, with 18 bases between. CDR3 sequence: CASSQALPAMGDEQFF. The DNA for the CDR3 is TGCGCCAGCAGCCAAGCGCTACCCGCCATGGGCGATGAGCAGTTCTTC.

This chain joins TRBV9 and TRBJ2-3, with D tentatively TRBD2 (6 bases). The germline gives CDR1 SGDLS, CDR2 YYNGEE. CDR3 length: 14 amino acids. V was clipped by 0 bases and J by 7 bases, with 12 bases between them. CDR3 residues: CASSVGDSGNTQYF. The CDR3 DNA sequence: TGTGCCAGCAGCGTAGGAGATAGCGGAAATACGCAGTATTTT.

Written as DNA, the CDR3 is TGCAGCGGGCAGCGGGGAAGGGACACCGGGGAGCTGTTTTTT. Translation: CSGQRGRDTGELFF. The rearrangement joins TRBV29-1 to TRBJ2-2; TRBD2 agrees at 7 bases. Germline V lookup: CDR1 SQVTM, CDR2 ANQGSEA. Trimming removed 7 bases from V and 3 bases from J; junction bases left unmatched: 8. This CDR3 is 14 amino acids long.

V is TRBV2 and J is TRBJ2-3; 8 bases line up with TRBD2. V trimming: 3 bases; J trimming: 1 base; junction bases outside the gene matches: 6. The CDR3 is 16 amino acids. Germline V gene sequence: CDR1 SNHLY, CDR2 FYNNEI. This CDR3 reads CASSERGAVGTDTQYF. The CDR3 DNA reads TGTGCCAGCAGTGAGCGGGGGGCCGTTGGCACAGATACGCAGTATTTT.

V gene TRBV28 combines with J gene TRBJ1-1, with 7 bases fitting TRBD1. The junction had 1 base not matched to a gene; V was cut back by 6 bases and J by 0 bases. CDR3 length: 13 residues. Germline CDR1 MDHEN, CDR2 SYDVKM. The CDR3 coding sequence is TGTGCCAGCAGAGGGACAGTGAACACTGAAGCTTTCTTT. Translating it yields CASRGTVNTEAFF.

The chain carries TRBV2 and TRBJ1-2; D not certain. Trimming took off 6 bases at V and 4 bases at J, with 12 bases between the two ends. This CDR3 has 13 amino acids. Germline V gives CDR1 SNHLY, CDR2 FYNNEI. CDR3 loop: CASRAGLGYGYTF. The DNA for the CDR3 is TGTGCCAGCAGGGCGGGGTTGGGCTATGGCTACACCTTC.